This TCR beta chain is drawn from a study of blood T cell repertoires in COVID-19 (TCRdb year 2020). General notes on the study: Samples from collaborators originated in the United States, Italy and Spain and spanned both the acute and convalescent phases of COVID-19. The material from the prospective study consisted of cDNA or gDNA derived from T cells, B-cell-depleted T cells, or PBMCs. Deeply sampled blood TCRbeta repertoires from subjects exposed to, actively infected with, or recovered from COVID-19 were included in the dataset. The repertoires were made available in a free public database intended to serve as a resource for research on the immune response to SARS-CoV-2. Samples were obtained from the ongoing ImmuneRACE study (first 160 participants) and from 950 to 1,500 subjects provided by 6 global collaborators. Nearly every sample came with metadata listing a de-identified subject ID, COVID-19 status, age in years and sex. Where available, HLA class I and class II types were obtained from metadata supplied by the sample provider rather than from assay-based typing.

Whole blood was collected in K2EDTA tubes by collaborating institutions according to the institutions' own protocols. For TCRbeta analysis, collaborators shipped samples in one of three forms: frozen whole blood, isolated PBMCs, or DNA extracted from either of those sample types. As to this clone: No cognate antigen has been identified for it. No base-level quality is on record; no much larger clone is a single base apart.

Looking up the germline V gene yields CDR1 SQVTM and CDR2 ANQGSEA. The CDR3 runs 15 amino acids, cysteine and phenylalanine included. Just the 45-base CDR3 DNA is kept, in frame starting at base 1. Relative to germline, V is missing 1 base and J is missing 6 bases, with 3 bases of the junction outside any gene match. General findings and caveats noted by the study authors: How much clinical and demographic metadata was included differed by source and by participant, and the metadata was provided uncurated.

TCRbeta CDR3 regions were amplified from genomic DNA by means of the immunoSEQ Assay, a bias-controlled multiplex PCR. As for the original processing: The number of nucleated cells in each sample was estimated by amplification of reference gene primers within the assay. To quantify the absolute abundance of each unique TCRbeta CDR3 rearrangement, sequence reads were collapsed and filtered. For each sample, productive Simpson clonality was calculated as the square root of Simpson's diversity index over productive rearrangements. TCRdb stores this immuneACCESS table with in-frame sequences only. Part of the clones is absent; in the studies checked, under half of the shortfall reflects unresolved V genes, and no reason is known for the rest. The V and J calls and clone size were taken over from that table, and D and trimming were inferred from the DNA. The sample table records about 140,000 clones; approximately 78% of these occur just once. 4% of the sample lies in the top ten.

The source material was peripheral blood. The TCR originated in a woman of 80 years or more with acute or convalescent COVID-19. The sequence joins TRBV29-1 to TRBJ2-1, with TRBD2 identical over 13 junction bases. The CDR3 in this case is CSVEGTSGGSNEQFF. The nucleotides read TGCAGCGTTGAAGGGACTAGCGGGGGTTCCAATGAGCAGTTCTTC.